Listed below are T cell receptor beta chains from one sample, sequenced in a study of T cell changes during pregnancy in multiple sclerosis. The repertoire was sequenced with immunoSEQ multiplex PCR; TCRdb's copy has only in-frame clones and lacks some. The data hold some 59,000 clones, with roughly 88% observed a single time. The source material was peripheral blood, sampled in the second trimester of pregnancy. The origin of the receptors is a female donor with multiple sclerosis, enrolled in a pregnancy study. The conserved cysteine and the conserved F or W are not part of the CDR3 here. Rows give clone size only sometimes, using once, few, many, or a class for an expanded clone.

size,V,CDR3
-,TRBV10-1,ASSESEAGLLF
-,TRBV7-9,ASRQGELAGNTIY
-,TRBV11-2,ASSLYRGYGYT
-,TRBV2,ASRYPPEGTADNEQF
-,TRBV12-5,ASGLRGQQY
-,TRBV7-3,ASSPGQGNYNEQF
few,TRBV5-1,ASTQPGTGYHEQY
-,TRBV19,ASSIGAGISNQPQH
once,TRBV11-2,ASSSRPESTEAF
few,TRBV2,ASSNQYTEAF
-,TRBV7-9,ASSLIQNTEAF
-,TRBV5-1,ASSPLAGAQMELF
once,TRBV5-1,ASSLGGVSSYNEQF
-,TRBV13,ASSIAATYEQY
-,TRBV7-3,ASSLTGFGVAF
-,TRBV10-3,AISESWQKTNEKLF
once,TRBV11-2,ASSLQAMNTEAF
-,TRBV4-3,ASRTLENTEAF
-,TRBV5-1,ASSWGDQLNYGYT
-,TRBV19,ASSFDSSYNEQF
-,TRBV2,ASVGRGIVSYGYT
many,TRBV18,ASSQAGTAGEKLF
-,TRBV7-7,ASSSQGGHEQF
-,TRBV28,ALRGGNTEAF
-,TRBV6-4,ASTDEASGANVLT
-,TRBV6-5,ASSYGQGGSPLH
-,TRBV29-1,SAGGGSQPQH
-,TRBV20-1,SAPRSYEAF
-,TRBV6-1,ASSALTGVQPQH
-,TRBV15,ATSRDHPLGTQGSNQPQH
-,TRBV4-2,ASSHPVNRGAVNQPQH
-,TRBV2,ASSLQGRSSYEQY
-,TRBV30,AWSRLTGGNQPQH
once,TRBV18,ASSATGVDNEQF
-,TRBV11-2,ASSFWTGGYWVGNTEAF
-,TRBV5-4,ASSTGLAGYKTGELF
-,TRBV4-1,ASSPQPGVLAGYGYT
-,TRBV28,ASSRQGVGYREY
-,TRBV6-5,ASSLQGGRLEAF
few,TRBV1,TSSAVTYGYT
-,TRBV6-6,ASSYRTGGTGELF
-,TRBV29-1,SVSQGASEKLF
-,TRBV27,ASSRTPEGNTEAF
-,TRBV28,ASSHKLFVDTEAF
-,TRBV27,ASSFRAGVRGGNSPLH
few,TRBV11-3,ASSQSGDWNEQF
-,TRBV11-1,ASSLNGGADTQY